This T cell receptor beta chain was captured by sequencing in a study of OX40 agonist ivuxolimab in advanced cancers. The wider study: The dose-escalation cohort was about 86% male, with a mean age of 60 years, ranging roughly 23 to 79. General study findings and limits: CD4+ and CD8+ blood T cells expanded clonally by week 6 at 0.1 to 3.0 mg/kg.

Trimming removed 0 bases at V and 7 bases at J, with 12 bases between. The CDR3 sequence is 14 residues long. Germline V CDR1 and CDR2: LNHDA, SQIVND (reference sequence). Worth noting for this clone: The antigen remains undetermined.

Clones were read by immunoSEQ multiplex PCR, and TCRdb kept only the in-frame ones, dropping some. The repertoire holds 77,000 or so clones, with 87% as singletons. Source: CD4+ or CD8+ T cells sorted from blood, taken in a trial of the OX40 agonist ivuxolimab. The sequence derives from an adult with an advanced solid tumor such as melanoma, head and neck, liver or kidney cancer. This chain connects TRBV19 to TRBJ1-2, with no clear D. In nucleotides, the CDR3 is TGTGCCAGTAGTATAGATCTTAATAGAAGTGGCTACACCTTC. Its protein is CASSIDLNRSGYTF.